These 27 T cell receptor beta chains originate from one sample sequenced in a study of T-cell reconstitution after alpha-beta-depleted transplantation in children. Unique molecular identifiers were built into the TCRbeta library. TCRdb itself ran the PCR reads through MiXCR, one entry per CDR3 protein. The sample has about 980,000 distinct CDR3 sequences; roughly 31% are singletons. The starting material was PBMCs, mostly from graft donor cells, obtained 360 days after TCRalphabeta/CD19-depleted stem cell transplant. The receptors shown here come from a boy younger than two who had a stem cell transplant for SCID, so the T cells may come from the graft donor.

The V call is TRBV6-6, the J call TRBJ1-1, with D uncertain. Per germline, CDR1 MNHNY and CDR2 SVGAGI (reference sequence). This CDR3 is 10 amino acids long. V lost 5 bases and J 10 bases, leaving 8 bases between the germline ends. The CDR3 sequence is CASSGVGAFF. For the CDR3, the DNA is TGTGCCAGCAGTGGGGTTGGAGCTTTCTTT.

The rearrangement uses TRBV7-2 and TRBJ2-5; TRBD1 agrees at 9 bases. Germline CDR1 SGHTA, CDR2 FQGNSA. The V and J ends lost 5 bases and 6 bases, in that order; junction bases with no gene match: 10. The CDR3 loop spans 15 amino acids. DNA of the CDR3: TGTGCCAGCAGCCTACCCGGACAGGGGAGAAAGACCCAGTACTTC. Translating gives CASSLPGQGRKTQYF. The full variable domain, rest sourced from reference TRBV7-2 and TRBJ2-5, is GAGVSQSPSNKVTEKGKDVELRCDPISGHTALYWYRQSLGQGLEFLIYFQGNSAPDKSGLPSDRFSAERTGGSVSTLTIQRTQQEDSAVYLCASSLPGQGRKTQYFGPGTRLLVL.

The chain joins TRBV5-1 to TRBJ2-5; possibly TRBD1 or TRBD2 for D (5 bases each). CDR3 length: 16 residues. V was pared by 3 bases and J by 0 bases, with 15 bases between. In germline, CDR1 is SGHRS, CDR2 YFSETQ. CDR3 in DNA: TGCGCCAGCAGCTACTCGCTTGGGACGGACCAAGAGACCCAGTACTTC. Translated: CASSYSLGTDQETQYF.

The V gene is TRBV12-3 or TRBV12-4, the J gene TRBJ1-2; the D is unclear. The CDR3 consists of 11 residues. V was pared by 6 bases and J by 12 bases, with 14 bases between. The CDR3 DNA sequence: TGTGCCAGCAGGGCCCGGTCAGAGGACACCTTC. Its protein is CASRARSEDTF.

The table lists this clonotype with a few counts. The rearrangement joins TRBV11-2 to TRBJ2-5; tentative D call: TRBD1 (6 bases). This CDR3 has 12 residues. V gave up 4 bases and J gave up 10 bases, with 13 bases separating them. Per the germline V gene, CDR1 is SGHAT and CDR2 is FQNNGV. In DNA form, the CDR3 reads TGTGCCAGCAGCTCGGAAATAGGGGGCCAGTACTTC. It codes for CASSSEIGGQYF.

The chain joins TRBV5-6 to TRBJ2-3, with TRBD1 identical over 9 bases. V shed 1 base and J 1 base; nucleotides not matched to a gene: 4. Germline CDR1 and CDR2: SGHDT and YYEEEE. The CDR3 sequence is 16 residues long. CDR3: CASSLYGDRGTDTQYF. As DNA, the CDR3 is TGTGCCAGCAGCTTGTATGGGGACAGGGGCACAGATACGCAGTATTTT.

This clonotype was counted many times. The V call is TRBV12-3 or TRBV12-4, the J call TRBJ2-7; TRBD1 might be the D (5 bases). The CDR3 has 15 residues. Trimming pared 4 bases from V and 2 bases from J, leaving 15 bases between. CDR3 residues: CASSSLDSLPYEQYF. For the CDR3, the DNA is TGTGCCAGCAGTTCCCTAGACAGTCTCCCCTACGAGCAGTACTTC.

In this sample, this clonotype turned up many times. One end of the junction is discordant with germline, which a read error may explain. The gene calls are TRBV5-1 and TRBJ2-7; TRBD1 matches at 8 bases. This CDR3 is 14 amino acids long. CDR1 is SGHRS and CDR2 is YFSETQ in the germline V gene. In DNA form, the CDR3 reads TGTGCCAGCAGCTTGGCGGACAGGGTTTACGAGCAGTACTTC. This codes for CASSLADRVYEQYF.

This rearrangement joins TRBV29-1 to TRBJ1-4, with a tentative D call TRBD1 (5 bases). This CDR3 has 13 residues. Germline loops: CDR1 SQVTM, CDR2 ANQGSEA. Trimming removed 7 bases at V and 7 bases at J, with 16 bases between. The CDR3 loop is CSASRGTGEKLFF. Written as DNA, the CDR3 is TGCAGCGCGTCGCGGGGAACAGGTGAAAAACTGTTTTTT.

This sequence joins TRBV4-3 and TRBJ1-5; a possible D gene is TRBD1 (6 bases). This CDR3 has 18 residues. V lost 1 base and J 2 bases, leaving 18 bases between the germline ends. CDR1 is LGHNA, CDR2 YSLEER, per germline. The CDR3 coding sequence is TGCGCCAGCAGCCAAGGGAGGCGGGGGGCGCCCGGCAATCAGCCCCAGCATTTT. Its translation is CASSQGRRGAPGNQPQHF.

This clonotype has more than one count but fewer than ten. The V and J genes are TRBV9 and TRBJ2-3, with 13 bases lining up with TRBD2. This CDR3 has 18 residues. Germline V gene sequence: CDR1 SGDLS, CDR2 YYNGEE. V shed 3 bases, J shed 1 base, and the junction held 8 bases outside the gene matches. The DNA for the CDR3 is TGTGCCAGCAGCGCGGGACTAGCGGGGAGATTACGCACAGATACGCAGTATTTT. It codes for CASSAGLAGRLRTDTQYF.

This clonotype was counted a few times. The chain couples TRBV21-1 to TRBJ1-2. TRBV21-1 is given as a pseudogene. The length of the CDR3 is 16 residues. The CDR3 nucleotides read TGTGCCAGCAGCAAAGGAACAGGCCCCTCTAACTATGGCTACACCTTC. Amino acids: CASSKGTGPSNYGYTF.

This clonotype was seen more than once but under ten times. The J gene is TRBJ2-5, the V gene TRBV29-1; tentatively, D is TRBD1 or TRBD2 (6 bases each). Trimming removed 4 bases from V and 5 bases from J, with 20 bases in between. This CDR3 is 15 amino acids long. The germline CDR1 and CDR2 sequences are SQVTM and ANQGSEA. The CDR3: CSVGREWGAGETQYF. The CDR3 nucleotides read TGCAGCGTTGGAAGGGAATGGGGGGCAGGGGAGACCCAGTACTTC.

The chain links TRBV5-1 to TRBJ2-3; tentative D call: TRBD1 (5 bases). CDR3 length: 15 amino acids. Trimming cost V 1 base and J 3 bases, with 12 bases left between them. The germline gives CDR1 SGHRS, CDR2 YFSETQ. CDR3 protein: CASSLRQLYTDTQYF. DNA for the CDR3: TGCGCCAGCAGCTTGAGACAGCTTTATACAGATACGCAGTATTTT.

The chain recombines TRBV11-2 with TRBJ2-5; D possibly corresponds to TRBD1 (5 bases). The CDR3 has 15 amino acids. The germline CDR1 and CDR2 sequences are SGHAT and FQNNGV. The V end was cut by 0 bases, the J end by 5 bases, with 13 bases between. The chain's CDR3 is CASSLDRPRVETQYF. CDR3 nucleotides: TGTGCCAGCAGCTTAGATCGACCCAGGGTGGAGACCCAGTACTTC.

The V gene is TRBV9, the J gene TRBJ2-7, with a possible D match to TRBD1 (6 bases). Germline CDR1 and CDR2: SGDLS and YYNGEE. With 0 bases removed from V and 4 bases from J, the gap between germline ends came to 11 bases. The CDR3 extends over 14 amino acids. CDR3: CASSVDPTGYEQYF. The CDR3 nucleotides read TGTGCCAGCAGCGTAGACCCCACAGGGTACGAGCAGTACTTC.

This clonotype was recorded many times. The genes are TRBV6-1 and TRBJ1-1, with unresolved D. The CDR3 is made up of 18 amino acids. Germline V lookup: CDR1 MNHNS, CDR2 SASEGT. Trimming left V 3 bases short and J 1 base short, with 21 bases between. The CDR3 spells CASSEVRRGRLRNTEAFF. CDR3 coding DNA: TGTGCCAGCAGTGAGGTTCGGCGCGGACGCCTCAGGAACACTGAAGCTTTCTTT.

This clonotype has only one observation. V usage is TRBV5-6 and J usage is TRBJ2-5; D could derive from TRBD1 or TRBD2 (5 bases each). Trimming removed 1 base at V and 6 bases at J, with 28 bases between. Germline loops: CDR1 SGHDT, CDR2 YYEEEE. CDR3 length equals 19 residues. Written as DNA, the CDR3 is TGTGCCAGCAGCTTGCTATCCGTCAGGACCCGGGACGCCCCGAAGACCCAGTACTTC. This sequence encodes CASSLLSVRTRDAPKTQYF.

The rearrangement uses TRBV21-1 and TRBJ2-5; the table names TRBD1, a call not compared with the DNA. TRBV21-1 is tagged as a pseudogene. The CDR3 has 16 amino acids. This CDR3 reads CASHYGTTITKETQYF. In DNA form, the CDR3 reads TGTGCCAGTCACTACGGGACAACGATAACCAAAGAGACCCAGTACTTC.

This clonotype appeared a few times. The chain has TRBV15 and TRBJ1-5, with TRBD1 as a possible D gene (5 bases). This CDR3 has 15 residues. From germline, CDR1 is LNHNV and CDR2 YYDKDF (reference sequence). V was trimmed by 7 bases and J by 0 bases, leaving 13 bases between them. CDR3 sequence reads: CATTEGRFSNQPQHF. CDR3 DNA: TGTGCCACCACAGAGGGACGGTTTAGCAATCAGCCCCAGCATTTT.

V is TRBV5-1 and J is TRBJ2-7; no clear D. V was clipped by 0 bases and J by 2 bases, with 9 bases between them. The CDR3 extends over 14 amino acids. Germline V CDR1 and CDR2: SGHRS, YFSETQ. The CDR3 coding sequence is TGCGCCAGCAGCTTGGAGGGCATCGCCTACGAGCAGTACTTC. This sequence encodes CASSLEGIAYEQYF.

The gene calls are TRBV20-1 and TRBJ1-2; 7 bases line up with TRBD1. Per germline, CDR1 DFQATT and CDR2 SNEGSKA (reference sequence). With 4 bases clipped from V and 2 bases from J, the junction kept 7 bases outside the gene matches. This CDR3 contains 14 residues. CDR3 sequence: CSATVPGQNYGYTF. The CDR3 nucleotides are TGCAGTGCTACTGTCCCGGGACAGAACTATGGCTACACCTTC.

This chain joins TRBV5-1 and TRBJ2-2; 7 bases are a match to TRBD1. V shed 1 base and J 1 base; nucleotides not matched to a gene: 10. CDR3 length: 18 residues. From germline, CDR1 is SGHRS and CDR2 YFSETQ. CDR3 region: CASSLPPPRTGNTGELFF. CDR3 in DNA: TGCGCCAGCAGCTTGCCCCCCCCGAGGACAGGGAACACCGGGGAGCTGTTTTTT.

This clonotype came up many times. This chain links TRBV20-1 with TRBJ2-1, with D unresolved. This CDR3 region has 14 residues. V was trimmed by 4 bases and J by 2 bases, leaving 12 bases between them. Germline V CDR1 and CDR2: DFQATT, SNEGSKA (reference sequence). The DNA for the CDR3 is TGCAGTGCTACCACCCCCGGTCCCTACAATGAGCAGTTCTTC. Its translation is CSATTPGPYNEQFF.

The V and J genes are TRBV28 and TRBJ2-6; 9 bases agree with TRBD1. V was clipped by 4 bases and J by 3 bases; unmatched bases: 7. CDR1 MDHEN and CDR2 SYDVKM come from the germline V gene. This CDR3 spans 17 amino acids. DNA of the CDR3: TGTGCCAGCAGTTATGGGACAGGGTTAGGTGGGGCCAACGTCCTGACTTTC. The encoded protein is CASSYGTGLGGANVLTF.

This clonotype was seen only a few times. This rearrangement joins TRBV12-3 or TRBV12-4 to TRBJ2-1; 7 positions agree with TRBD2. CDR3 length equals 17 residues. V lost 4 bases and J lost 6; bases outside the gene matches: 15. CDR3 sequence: CASSSGPPGRWGNEQFF. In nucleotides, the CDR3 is TGTGCCAGCAGTTCAGGACCCCCCGGGAGGTGGGGCAATGAGCAGTTCTTC.

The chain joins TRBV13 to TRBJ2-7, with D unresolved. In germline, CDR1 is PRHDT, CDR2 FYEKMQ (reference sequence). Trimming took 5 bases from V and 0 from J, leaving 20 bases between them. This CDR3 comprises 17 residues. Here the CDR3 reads CASSIRPMTPRSYEQYF. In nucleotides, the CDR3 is TGTGCCAGCAGCATCCGCCCCATGACCCCTCGCTCCTACGAGCAGTACTTC.